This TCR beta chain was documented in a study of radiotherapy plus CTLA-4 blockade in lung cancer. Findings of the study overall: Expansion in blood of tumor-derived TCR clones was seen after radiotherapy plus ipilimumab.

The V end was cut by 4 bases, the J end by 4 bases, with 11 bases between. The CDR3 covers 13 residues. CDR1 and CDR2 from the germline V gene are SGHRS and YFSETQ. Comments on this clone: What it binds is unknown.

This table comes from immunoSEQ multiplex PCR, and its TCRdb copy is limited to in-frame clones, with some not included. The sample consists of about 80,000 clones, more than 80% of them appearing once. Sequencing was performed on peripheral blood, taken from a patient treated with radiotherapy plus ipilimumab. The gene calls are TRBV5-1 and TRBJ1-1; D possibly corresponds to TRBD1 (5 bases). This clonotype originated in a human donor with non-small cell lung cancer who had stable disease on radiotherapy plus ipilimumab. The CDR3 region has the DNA TGCGCCAGCAGCATTGGGACTCGCACTGAAGCTTTCTTT. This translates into CASSIGTRTEAFF.